The rows below give T cell receptor beta chains drawn from one sample of a study of tumor-infiltrating lymphocytes in primary liver carcinoma. TCRdb re-called the multiplex PCR reads through MiXCR, storing one row per CDR3 protein. Among about 190,000 distinct CDR3 sequences, over 80% were seen once, and the ten largest hold roughly 20%. The sequencing sample was made of tumor tissue from primary liver carcinoma. The receptors derive from a man in his forties or fifties with primary liver carcinoma and hepatitis B virus infection. Each CDR3 is given with its conserved first and last residue. Fields, in order: clone size, J gene, V gene, D gene, CDR3 DNA, CDR3 protein. D genes are given only for firm matches. The listing skips clone size in some rows; elsewhere it reads once, few, many or a size class.

>.|TRBJ2-1|TRBV12-3/TRBV12-4|TRBD2
TGTGACACCAGTAAGGCGGGGGACCGGTGGACTGAGCAGTTCTTC
CDTSKAGDRWTEQFF
>.|TRBJ2-1|TRBV4-1|TRBD2
TGCGCCAGCAGCCAAGACCGAGGAGGGAGGGCTAGGGTTCGCAATGAGTCGTTCTTC
CASSQDRGGRARVRNESFF
>.|TRBJ2-7|TRBV28|.
TGTGCCAGCAGTTTATCATCAAACTACGAGCGGTACTTC
CASSLSSNYERYF
>.|TRBJ2-2|TRBV6-4|.
TGTGCCAGCAGTGAGGATTCTGCGAGCACCGGGGAGCTGTTTTTT
CASSEDSASTGELFF
>.|TRBJ1-5|TRBV11-2|.
TGTGCCAGCAGCTCGGGACTAGCGGGAGTGTTGGACACGCAGCATTTT
CASSSGLAGVLDTQHF
>.|TRBJ1-2|TRBV4-3|.
TGCGCCAGCAGCCAAAATGAAGGGACGGGTACGAGGAACTATGGCTACATCTTC
CASSQNEGTGTRNYGYIF
>.|TRBJ2-7|TRBV29-1|.
TGTAGCGTTGAAGCTCGGGGCCGGGACACCTACGAGCAGTACTTC
CSVEARGRDTYEQYF
>many|TRBJ2-1|TRBV5-1|.
TGCGCCAGCAGCTTAGGGGGGAATGAGCAGTTCTTC
CASSLGGNEQFF
>once|TRBJ2-3|TRBV29-1|.
TGCAGCGTTGTGGGAACACTAGGGGGAGGTGGTAGTATCGCAGATGCGCAGTATTTT
CSVVGTLGGGGSIADAQYF
>.|TRBJ2-7|TRBV29-1|.
TGCATCGTTGAAGGGGGTCACGGGCAGTACTTC
CIVEGGHGQYF
>many|TRBJ2-1|TRBV29-1|.
TGCAGCGTGACAGGTGACTACAATGAGCAGTTCTTC
CSVTGDYNEQFF
>.|TRBJ2-7|TRBV11-2|.
TGTGCCAGCAGCTATGGACAGCTTTACGCGCGCGAGCAGTACTTC
CASSYGQLYAREQYF
>.|TRBJ2-2|TRBV11-1|TRBD2
TGTGCGAGCAACTTAAGCGGGAGTGGAACCGGGGAGCTGTTATTT
CASNLSGSGTGELLF
>many|TRBJ1-2|TRBV6-1|.
TGTGCCAGCAGTGTGGATGCTAACTATGGCTACACCTTC
CASSVDANYGYTF
>many|TRBJ2-7|TRBV7-8|.
TGTGCCAGCAGCCCCCGACAGGACATCTCCTACGAGCAGTACTTC
CASSPRQDISYEQYF
>many|TRBJ1-2|TRBV10-2|TRBD1
TGCGCCAGCAGTGGACAGGGGCTGATGAGTGGCTACACCTTC
CASSGQGLMSGYTF
>.|TRBJ2-5|TRBV6-2/TRBV6-3|.
TGTGCCAGCAGTCAATCGACGGCAACGGACGAAGATACCCAGTATTTC
CASSQSTATDEDTQYF
>.|TRBJ2-1|TRBV29-1|TRBD2
TGCAGTAGGACTAGCGGGAAACTCTATGAGCAGCTCTTC
CSRTSGKLYEQLF
>.|TRBJ2-2|TRBV6-6|TRBD1
TGTGTCAGCAGTTACTCGGAACAGGGGGCGGGGACCGGGGAGCTGTTTTTT
CVSSYSEQGAGTGELFF
>.|TRBJ2-5|TRBV29-1|.
TGCACCTCATCAGTGGAGGGCCAAGAGACCCAGTACTTC
CTSSVEGQETQYF
>.|TRBJ2-7|TRBV12-3/TRBV12-4|.
TGTGCCAGCAGTCCCCGTGGCGGACTATACGAGCAGTACTTT
CASSPRGGLYEQYF
>.|TRBJ2-4|TRBV11-1|TRBD2
TGTGCGAGCGGCTTTCCCTGGGCTAGCGGGACCAAATACATTCAGTACTTC
CASGFPWASGTKYIQYF
>.|TRBJ2-3|TRBV6-6|.
TGCGCCAGCAGACTGCAGGGTACAAGCGGTCTCACAGATACGCAGTATTTT
CASRLQGTSGLTDTQYF
>many|TRBJ2-1|TRBV5-6|TRBD2
TGTGCCAGCAGCCCGTCTGGGAGCGGGAGGGACAATGAGCAGTTCTTC
CASSPSGSGRDNEQFF
>.|TRBJ2-1|TRBV4-3|.
TGCGCCAGCAGCCCACAGGGTCGGGGGTTGGATGAGTTGTTCTTC
CASSPQGRGLDELFF
>.|TRBJ2-7|TRBV11-2|TRBD1
TGTGCCAACAGCTTACGATGGACAGGGGAAAGCGACCAGTATTTC
CANSLRWTGESDQYF
>.|TRBJ2-3|TRBV5-1|.
TGCGCCAGCACCAGGGTCGGGGGCAGAGATACGAAGTATTTT
CASTRVGGRDTKYF
>.|TRBJ2-7|TRBV7-8|.
TGTGCCAGCAACGTAATCGCGGGGAGCCAGGGGAAGCAGTATTTC
CASNVIAGSQGKQYF
>.|TRBJ2-7|TRBV29-1|.
TGCGGTGCGGGTTGGGGTAATCACGAGCAGGACTTC
CGAGWGNHEQDF
>.|TRBJ1-1|TRBV6-5|.
TGTGCCAACAGTTACATGGGGGGCCCTGAAGCTTTCTTT
CANSYMGGPEAFF
>.|TRBJ2-1|TRBV6-2/TRBV6-3|TRBD1
TGTGCCAGCAACTTACTCGACAGGGGCTGCAATGAGCAGTTCTTC
CASNLLDRGCNEQFF
>.|TRBJ2-2|TRBV7-9|.
TGTGCCAGTAGCTTAGTCCTTCAGTGCTGGACCGGGGAGCTGTTTTTT
CASSLVLQCWTGELFF
>.|TRBJ2-5|TRBV29-1|.
TGCAGCGTTGAAGGATCCGGGCACTCCCAAGAGACCCAGTACTTC
CSVEGSGHSQETQYF
>.|TRBJ1-1|TRBV4-3|.
TGCGCCAGCAGCCCTGTGGGCGGGGGAATGAACATTGATGCTTTCTTT
CASSPVGGGMNIDAFF
>.|TRBJ2-7|TRBV13|.
TGTGCCAGCAGCTCCTATATTTATTCGGGTGAGCAGTACTTC
CASSSYIYSGEQYF
>.|TRBJ2-3|TRBV11-2|.
TGTGCTAGCAGCAGAAGTAGTATAGGGAACACAGATACGCAGTATTTT
CASSRSSIGNTDTQYF
>.|TRBJ2-7|TRBV4-2|.
TGTGCCAGCAGCCAAGGGGGATTCTACAAGCAGTACTTC
CASSQGGFYKQYF
>.|TRBJ1-6|TRBV4-1|.
TGCGCCAGCAGCCAAGAACGGGGACTGGGCCGGAATTCACCCCTCCACTTT
CASSQERGLGRNSPLHF
>.|TRBJ1-5|TRBV15|.
TGTGCCACCAGCAGAGGCCACCATCAGCTCCAGCATTTT
CATSRGHHQLQHF
>.|TRBJ2-3|TRBV11-2|.
TGTGCCAGCAGGCCCCTGGGCCGGGCAGATAGGCAGTATTTT
CASRPLGRADRQYF
>.|TRBJ2-5|TRBV5-1|TRBD2
TGCGCCAGTAGTAGCGGGAGGCTTCAAGAGACCCAGTACTTC
CASSSGRLQETQYF
>.|TRBJ2-7|TRBV4-3|.
TGCGCCAGTAGCCAAGAGGCAAACTACGAGCGGTACTTC
CASSQEANYERYF
>.|TRBJ2-2|TRBV29-1|.
TGCAGCGATCTCAGGGAGGACAGCGGGGATCTGTTTTTT
CSDLREDSGDLFF
>.|TRBJ2-7|TRBV5-5|.
TGTGCCAGCAACTTAGGCGGGACCACTCGCTACGAGCAGTGCTTC
CASNLGGTTRYEQCF
>.|TRBJ1-2|TRBV11-2|TRBD1
TGTGCCAGTAGCTCGGACAGGGGATATGGCTACACCTTC
CASSSDRGYGYTF
>.|TRBJ2-7|TRBV6-5|TRBD2
TGTGCAAGCAGTTCCCCCGGGACTAACGGATACAAGCAGTACTTC
CASSSPGTNGYKQYF
>.|TRBJ2-7|TRBV28|.
TGTGCCAGCAATCCCACCGACCGGACAGATAGCGAGCAGTACTTC
CASNPTDRTDSEQYF
>.|TRBJ2-1|TRBV11-2|.
TGTGCCAGGAGCACCCGACAGCTGGGCAATGAGCAGTTCTTT
CARSTRQLGNEQFF
>.|TRBJ2-3|TRBV11-1|.
TGTGCCAGTAGCTATGGGGGAAGTTCTGTTGGAGCCCGCACAGATACGCAGTATTTT
CASSYGGSSVGARTDTQYF
>.|TRBJ2-1|TRBV11-2|.
TGTGCCAGCAACTTGTCGGGATTCGACAATCAGCAGTTCTTC
CASNLSGFDNQQFF
>.|TRBJ2-3|TRBV10-3|.
TGTCCCATCCAAGTCACAGATACGCAGTACTTT
CPIQVTDTQYF
>.|TRBJ2-1|TRBV30|TRBD2
TGTGCATGGAGTCTTAGCGGGAACAATGAGCAGTTCTTC
CAWSLSGNNEQFF
>.|TRBJ2-7|TRBV7-8|.
TGTGCCAGCAGCTTTACTAGTACCTACGAGCAATACTTC
CASSFTSTYEQYF
>few|TRBJ2-4|TRBV6-6|TRBD2
TGTGCCAGCAGTCATGGGACTAACGGGATAGCCAAAAACATTCAATACTTC
CASSHGTNGIAKNIQYF
>.|TRBJ2-1|TRBV4-1|TRBD2
TGCGCCAGCACCCAAGACCAAGGAGGGAGGGCCGGGGTTCGCAATGAGCAGTTCTTC
CASTQDQGGRAGVRNEQFF
>once|TRBJ1-4|TRBV6-5|.
TGTGCCAGCAGTTACTCGTCCGGGACGTCAAAAGAAAAACTGTTATTT
CASSYSSGTSKEKLLF
>.|TRBJ1-5|TRBV2|.
TGTGCCAGCAGTGAAGCGCGGGGGAGCCAGCCCCAGCATTTT
CASSEARGSQPQHF